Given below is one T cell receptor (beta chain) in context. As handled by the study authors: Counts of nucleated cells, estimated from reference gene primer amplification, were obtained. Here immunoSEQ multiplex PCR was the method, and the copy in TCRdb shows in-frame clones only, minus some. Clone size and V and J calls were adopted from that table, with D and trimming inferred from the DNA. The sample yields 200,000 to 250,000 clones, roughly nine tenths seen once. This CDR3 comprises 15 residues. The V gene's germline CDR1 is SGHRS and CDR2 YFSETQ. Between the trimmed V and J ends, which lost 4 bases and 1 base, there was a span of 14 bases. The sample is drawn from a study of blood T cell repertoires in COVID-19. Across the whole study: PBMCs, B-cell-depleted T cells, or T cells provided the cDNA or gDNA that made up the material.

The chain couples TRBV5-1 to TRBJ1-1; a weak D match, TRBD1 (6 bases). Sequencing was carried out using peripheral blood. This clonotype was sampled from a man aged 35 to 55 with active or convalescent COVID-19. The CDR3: CASSIRTGQNTEAFF. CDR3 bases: TGCGCCAGCAGCATACGAACAGGGCAGAACACTGAAGCTTTCTTT.